One sample yielded the 9 T cell receptor beta chains listed below, sequenced in a study of blood T cells in healthy people across ages. Combining a sample-barcoded 5' primer with a J-beta primer mix, a second PCR ran for roughly 7 to 11 cycles. TCRdb re-called the 5' RACE reads with MiXCR, one entry per CDR3 protein. The sample has 1.5 million to 2 million distinct CDR3 sequences; 39% are singletons. Specimen: blood. The receptors derive from a human donor in good health.

The sample holds a few counts of this clonotype. The V gene is TRBV5-1, the J gene TRBJ2-1; 8 positions agree with TRBD1. J gave up 5 bases and V 1 base, and 8 bases lay outside the gene matches. Germline loops: CDR1 SGHRS, CDR2 YFSETQ. The CDR3 extends over 16 amino acids. Here the CDR3 reads CASSLHQGAADNEQFF. The DNA of the CDR3 is TGCGCCAGCAGCTTGCACCAGGGGGCAGCAGACAATGAGCAGTTCTTC.

Only a few counts were recorded for this clonotype. The rearrangement links TRBV5-1 to TRBJ1-4, with D possibly matching TRBD1 (5 bases). The CDR3 loop spans 16 amino acids. CDR1 and CDR2 from the germline V gene are SGHRS and YFSETQ. Trimming shortened V by 4 bases and J by 4 bases, and 17 bases separated the two germline ends. The CDR3 DNA sequence: TGCGCCAGCAGCCTGGAGGGGACGGCCATTAATGAAAAACTGTTTTTT. This codes for CASSLEGTAINEKLFF.

The V gene is TRBV29-1, the J gene TRBJ2-5; TRBD1 aligns across 12 bases. CDR1 SQVTM and CDR2 ANQGSEA come from the germline V gene. The CDR3 has 14 residues. V lost 5 bases to trimming and J lost 11 bases; unmatched junction nucleotides: 12. The CDR3 region has the DNA TGCAGCGTTACCGGGACAGGGGGCTCCTACGTGCAGTACTTC. Encoded protein: CSVTGTGGSYVQYF. Together with reference TRBV29-1 and TRBJ2-5, the CDR3 gives the full variable domain: SAVISQKPSRDICQRGTSLTIQCQVDSQVTMMFWYRQQPGQSLTLIATANQGSEATYESGFVIDKFPISRPNLTFSTLTVSNMSPEDSSIYLCSVTGTGGSYVQYFGPGTRLLVL.

This chain uses TRBV9 with TRBJ1-5; no firm D call. Germline V gene lookup returns CDR1 SGDLS and CDR2 YYNGEE. Trimming pared 0 bases from V and 6 bases from J, leaving 10 bases between. This CDR3 is 14 amino acids long. The CDR3 region is CASSVGSSSQPQHF. The CDR3, as DNA: TGTGCCAGCAGCGTAGGGTCGTCATCTCAGCCCCAGCATTTT. Supplemented by reference TRBV9 and TRBJ1-5, the full variable domain reads DSGVTQTPKHLITATGQRVTLRCSPRSGDLSVYWYQQSLDQGLQFLIQYYNGEERAKGNILERFSAQQFPDLHSELNLSSLELGDSALYFCASSVGSSSQPQHFGDGTRLSIL.

This clonotype was detected ten times or more. The genes are TRBV5-1 and TRBJ2-1, with D perhaps TRBD1 (6 bases). The CDR3 is made up of 19 amino acids. Trimming took 0 bases from V and 3 from J, leaving 22 bases between them. Germline V gene data show CDR1 as SGHRS and CDR2 as YFSETQ. The CDR3 DNA sequence: TGCGCCAGCAGCTTGGTCGTTATCACAGGGCGGAGAAACTACAATGAGCAGTTCTTC. Amino acids: CASSLVVITGRRNYNEQFF.

J is TRBJ2-3 and V is TRBV5-1; perhaps TRBD2 as D (5 bases). Germline lookup yields CDR1 SGHRS and CDR2 YFSETQ. The V gene lost 3 bases and the J gene lost 6 bases, with 20 bases spanning the gap. The CDR3 is 16 amino acids. CDR3 loop: CASSSLMPLALDTQYF. The CDR3 DNA reads as TGCGCCAGCAGCTCCTTAATGCCTCTAGCTTTGGATACGCAGTATTTT.

The gene calls are TRBV4-2 and TRBJ1-2; D remains ambiguous. This CDR3 is built from 16 residues. Per the germline V gene, CDR1 is LGHNA and CDR2 is YNFKEQ. Trimming left V 2 bases short and J 4 bases short, with 17 bases between. CDR3 in amino acids: CASSQRAIGVAYGYTF. CDR3 in DNA: TGTGCCAGCAGCCAAAGGGCTATAGGAGTCGCCTATGGCTACACCTTC.

V is TRBV15 and J is TRBJ2-3; D gene ambiguous. CDR1 is LNHNV, CDR2 YYDKDF, per germline (reference sequence). The V and J ends lost 0 bases and 3 bases respectively, with 1 base between them. This CDR3 is 12 amino acids long. CDR3 sequence: CATSRDTDTQYF. The CDR3 DNA is TGTGCCACCAGCAGAGATACAGATACGCAGTATTTT.

V gene TRBV29-1 combines with J gene TRBJ1-1; no clear D gene. The CDR3 has 11 amino acids. V was pared by 6 bases and J by 5 bases, with 10 bases between. CDR1 and CDR2 (germline): SQVTM, ANQGSEA. CDR3 amino acids: CSVVVGTEAFF. As DNA, the CDR3 is TGCAGCGTGGTGGTAGGGACTGAAGCTTTCTTT. Drawing the rest from reference TRBV29-1 and TRBJ1-1, the complete variable domain is SAVISQKPSRDICQRGTSLTIQCQVDSQVTMMFWYRQQPGQSLTLIATANQGSEATYESGFVIDKFPISRPNLTFSTLTVSNMSPEDSSIYLCSVVVGTEAFFGQGTRLTVV.